This T cell receptor beta chain is drawn from a study of identical twins. General study results and limits: Invariant MAIT and iNKT cells may have partly biased zero-insertion analyses.

This clonotype was detected only a few times. Its antigen is undetermined. Via MiXCR, TCRdb re-called the 5' RACE reads, giving one row per CDR3 protein. In the table there are some 240,000 distinct CDR3 sequences, over 9.5% of which are singletons. Sequenced material: memory T cells sorted from blood. This receptor was taken from a man in his forties or fifties in good health.

CDR3 residues: CASSLLHYEQYF. In nucleotides, the CDR3 is TGTGCCAGCAGTTTGCTTCACTACGAGCAGTACTTC. The chain recombines TRBV28 with TRBJ2-7, with D unresolved. V was clipped by 3 bases and J by 3 bases, with 6 bases between them. CDR3 length: 12 amino acids. CDR1 and CDR2 from the germline V gene are MDHEN and SYDVKM.